The clone carrying this TCR beta chain was seen a handful of times. As yet, its antigen is unknown. The sample originates from a study of cytomegalovirus exposure and HLA in healthy donors. Germline values: CDR1 GTSNPN, CDR2 SVGIG (reference sequence). The CDR3 totals 13 residues. Trimming took off 8 bases at V and 3 bases at J, with 14 bases between the two ends. PCR employed 60 Vbeta and 13 Jbeta primers. Clones were sequenced by immunoSEQ multiplex PCR, and TCRdb holds only the in-frame ones, with some missing. Among more than 95,000 clones listed, 78% were seen once. Study-wide points: Rare TCR sequences predominated, though certain public TCRs were found in many donors.

The rearrangement uses TRBV30 and TRBJ1-3; D is perhaps TRBD1 (5 bases). The sequencing sample was made of PBMCs. The clonotype comes from a woman between 40 and 55 years old in good health and CMV-seronegative. The CDR3 sequence is CALGGDGGNTIYF. CDR3 sequence (DNA): TGTGCCCTCGGGGGGGACGGTGGAAACACCATATATTTT.